The count of the clone carrying this T cell receptor beta chain is one. The antigen remains unidentified. Participants were all of European descent. Patients had moderate to severe depression. No major medical conditions, Axis I/II comorbidities, regular medication, or illicit drugs. V was pared by 5 bases and J by 4 bases, with 9 bases between. The length of the CDR3 is 13 residues. CDR1 and CDR2 (germline): SGHRS, YFSETQ. Data came from immunoSEQ multiplex PCR; TCRdb stores just in-frame clones and leaves some out. The sample consists of about 20,000 clones, about 92% of them appearing once. The data derive from a study of untreated major depressive disorder. General study results and limits: Only three preselected Vbeta families were compared in sequencing. Compared with controls, depressed patients showed more TRBV05-01 (Vbeta 5.1) usage in CD4+ T cells.

The sequencing sample was made of CD4+ T cells from PBMCs. The sequence derives from a woman in her thirties or forties with major depressive disorder. The chain links TRBV5-1 to TRBJ2-2; no definite D call. The CDR3 region has the DNA TGCGCCAGCAGGGTTTCGAGCACCGGGGAGCTGTTTTTT. It encodes CASRVSSTGELFF.